These T cell receptor beta chains were read from a single sample in a study of shared clonotypes between healthy human individuals. TCRdb's copy holds only in-frame clones and misses some; the assay was immunoSEQ multiplex PCR. The table lists 2 million to 2.5 million clones, approximately 95% of them singletons. The source material was naive CD4+ T cells sorted from blood. These receptors were collected from a man between 18 and 29 years old in good health. Each CDR3 is given with its conserved first and last residue. D genes are given only for firm matches. Clone size is shown for a subset of rows, as once, few, many or a class of expanded clone.

clone_size	v_call	j_call	d_call	cdr3_nt	cdr3_aa
once	TRBV5-1	TRBJ2-1	TRBD1	TGCGCCAGCAGCTTCGCAGGGGGCGATGAGCAGTTCTTC	CASSFAGGDEQFF
-	TRBV10-3	TRBJ1-1	-	TGTGCCATCAGTGAGAGACAAACCAACACTGAAGCTTTCTTT	CAISERQTNTEAFF
-	TRBV11-3	TRBJ2-3	TRBD1	TGTGCCAGCAGCCCCGGGACAGGGGAGGCGGATACGCAGTATTTT	CASSPGTGEADTQYF
once	TRBV10-1	TRBJ2-3	-	TGCGCCAGCAAGGGATTAGGCAGGCCGAGCACAGATACGCAGTATTTT	CASKGLGRPSTDTQYF
-	TRBV19	TRBJ2-5	-	TGTGCCGTCCCCTCCCCCCGGGGCCAAGAGACCCAGTACTTC	CAVPSPRGQETQYF
-	TRBV28	TRBJ1-2	TRBD1	TGTGCCAGCAGTTCCACTGGGGGGACAGGGGGCCGTATTGTCCATGGCTACACCTTC	CASSSTGGTGGRIVHGYTF
-	TRBV30	TRBJ1-3	-	TGTGCCTGGAGTTTTACAGCGACTGGAAACACCATATATTTT	CAWSFTATGNTIYF
-	TRBV5-1	TRBJ2-2	-	TGCGCCAGCAGCTTGGAGGGGGTAACCGGGGAGCTGTTTTTT	CASSLEGVTGELFF
-	TRBV9	TRBJ2-2	TRBD2	TGTGCCAGCAGCGTAGGCGGCGGGAGGGTCTCCGGGGAGCTGTTTTTT	CASSVGGGRVSGELFF
-	TRBV28	TRBJ1-2	-	TGTGCCAGCAGTTTTTCAGCTCAGGGCTATGGCTACACCTTC	CASSFSAQGYGYTF
-	TRBV21-1	TRBJ1-2	-	TGTGCCAGCAGCAAAGGCCGCATGGGGGGCTGGAATGGCTACACCTTC	CASSKGRMGGWNGYTF
-	TRBV5-1	TRBJ1-4	-	TGCGCCAGCAGCTTGGTCGGGGTTGGTAATGAAAAACTGTTTTTT	CASSLVGVGNEKLFF
-	TRBV11-2	TRBJ1-3	-	TGTGCCAGCAGCTCAATGTCAGGGGCGCCTGGAAACACCATATATTTT	CASSSMSGAPGNTIYF
-	TRBV2	TRBJ1-6	-	TGTGCCAGCACCACCGATTCACCCCTCCACTTT	CASTTDSPLHF
-	TRBV5-1	TRBJ2-7	TRBD2	TGCGCCAGCAGCCCCTCCGGGACTAGCTTGTACGAGCAGTACTTC	CASSPSGTSLYEQYF